This entry describes one TCR beta chain. This sample was included in a study of cytomegalovirus exposure and HLA in healthy donors. Study information: Unique TCR beta sequences numbering 117 million came from 150 million to 200 million T cells in an earlier analysis. HLA-typed donors contributed around 88 million unique TCRs, which were held in an early data release.

With 60 Vbeta and 13 Jbeta primers, the PCR was carried out. Data came from immunoSEQ multiplex PCR; TCRdb stores just in-frame clones and leaves some out. There are roughly 190,000 clones in the sample; approximately 80% occur only once, and less than 1.1% lies in the top ten. The CDR3 spans 14 residues. Trimming removed 5 bases from V and 2 bases from J, with 10 bases in between. CDR1 is SGHTA and CDR2 is FQGTGA in the germline V gene. All the people who gave samples were healthy bone marrow donors. The sample was PBMCs. The clonotype originates from a woman between 35 and 50 years old in good health and CMV-seronegative. The chain links TRBV7-3 to TRBJ2-1; tentatively, D is TRBD2 (5 bases). This CDR3 is CASSTIGAYNEQFF. Written as DNA, the CDR3 is TGTGCCAGCAGCACTATCGGGGCCTACAATGAGCAGTTCTTC. Full variable domain (missing parts from reference TRBV7-3 and TRBJ2-1): GAGVSQTPSNKVTEKGKYVELRCDPISGHTALYWYRQSLGQGPEFLIYFQGTGAADDSGLPNDRFFAVRPEGSVSTLKIQRTERGDSAVYLCASSTIGAYNEQFFGPGTRLTVL.